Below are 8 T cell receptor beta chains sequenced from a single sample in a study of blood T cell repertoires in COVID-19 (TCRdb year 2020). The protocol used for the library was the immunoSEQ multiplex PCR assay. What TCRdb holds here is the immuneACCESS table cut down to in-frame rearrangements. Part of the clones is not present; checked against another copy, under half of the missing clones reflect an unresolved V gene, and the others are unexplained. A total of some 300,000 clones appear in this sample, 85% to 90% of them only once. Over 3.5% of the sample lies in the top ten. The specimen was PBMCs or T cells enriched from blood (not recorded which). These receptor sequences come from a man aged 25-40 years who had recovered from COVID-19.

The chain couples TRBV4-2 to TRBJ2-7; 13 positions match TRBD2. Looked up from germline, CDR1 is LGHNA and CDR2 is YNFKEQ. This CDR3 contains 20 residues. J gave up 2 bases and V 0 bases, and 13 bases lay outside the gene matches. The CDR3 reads CASSQDRGLAGPIAPYEQYF. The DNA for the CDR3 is TGTGCCAGCAGCCAAGATAGGGGACTAGCGGGACCTATTGCACCCTACGAGCAGTACTTC.

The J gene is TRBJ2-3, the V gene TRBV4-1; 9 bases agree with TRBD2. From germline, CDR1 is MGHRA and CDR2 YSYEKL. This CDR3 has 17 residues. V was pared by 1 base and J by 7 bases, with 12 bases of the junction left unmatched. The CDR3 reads CASSQALSASGDNTQYF. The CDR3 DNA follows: TGCGCCAGCAGCCAAGCATTGTCGGCTAGCGGGGACAATACGCAGTATTTT.

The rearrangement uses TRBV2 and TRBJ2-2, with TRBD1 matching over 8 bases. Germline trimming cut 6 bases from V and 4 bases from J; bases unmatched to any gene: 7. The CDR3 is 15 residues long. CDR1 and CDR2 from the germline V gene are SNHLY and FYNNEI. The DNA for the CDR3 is TGTGCCAGCAGGGGTTCCGGGACAGGCACCGGGGAGCTGTTTTTT. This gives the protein CASRGSGTGTGELFF.

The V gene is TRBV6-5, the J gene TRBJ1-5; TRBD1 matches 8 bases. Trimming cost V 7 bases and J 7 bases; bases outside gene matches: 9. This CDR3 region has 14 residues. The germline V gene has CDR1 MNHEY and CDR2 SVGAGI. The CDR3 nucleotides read TGTGCCAGCAAGCCACAGGGGGGGAGACAGCCCCAGCATTTT. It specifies CASKPQGGRQPQHF.

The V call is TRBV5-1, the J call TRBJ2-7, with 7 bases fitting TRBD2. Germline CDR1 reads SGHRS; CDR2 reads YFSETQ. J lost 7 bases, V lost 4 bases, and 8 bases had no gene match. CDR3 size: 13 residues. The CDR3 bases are TGCGCCAGCAGCAAGAGCGGGGTTGAGGAGCAGTACTTC. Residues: CASSKSGVEEQYF.

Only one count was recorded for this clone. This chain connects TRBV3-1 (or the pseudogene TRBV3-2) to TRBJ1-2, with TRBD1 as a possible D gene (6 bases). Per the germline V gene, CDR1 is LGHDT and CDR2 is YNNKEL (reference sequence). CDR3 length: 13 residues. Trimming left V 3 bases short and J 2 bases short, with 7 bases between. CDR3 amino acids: CASSHGQNYGYTF. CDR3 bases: TGTGCCAGCAGCCACGGACAGAACTATGGCTACACCTTC.

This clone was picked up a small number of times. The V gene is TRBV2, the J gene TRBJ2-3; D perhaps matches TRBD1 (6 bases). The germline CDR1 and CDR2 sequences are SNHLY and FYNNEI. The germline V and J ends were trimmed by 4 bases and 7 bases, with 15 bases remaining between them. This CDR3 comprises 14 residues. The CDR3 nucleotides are TGTGCCAGCAGTGTGGGGGCTGGGGCATATACGCAGTATTTT. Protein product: CASSVGAGAYTQYF.

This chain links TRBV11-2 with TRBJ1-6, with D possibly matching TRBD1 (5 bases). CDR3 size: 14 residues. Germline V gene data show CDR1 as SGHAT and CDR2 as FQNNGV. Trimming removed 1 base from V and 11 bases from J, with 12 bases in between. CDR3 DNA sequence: TGTGCCAGCAGCTTAGTTGGCCAGGGAACACCCCTCCACTTT. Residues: CASSLVGQGTPLHF.